The 31 T cell receptor beta chains below all came from one sample that was sequenced in a study of response to subunit inactivated influenza vaccine. Using its own MiXCR run on the RT-PCR reads, TCRdb lists one record per CDR3 protein. The repertoire consists of about 800,000 distinct CDR3 sequences, with approximately 21% occurring once and the leading ten covering more than 8.5%. The input for sequencing was PBMCs from blood, taken 4 to 6 days after vaccination. These TCRs come from a middle-aged man who received an inactivated influenza vaccine.

The chain combines TRBV20-1 with TRBJ2-1; possibly TRBD2 for D (6 bases). V dropped 0 bases and J dropped 2 bases, with 14 bases sitting between them. The CDR3 totals 16 residues. Germline CDR1 reads DFQATT; CDR2 reads SNEGSKA (reference sequence). The CDR3 coding sequence is TGCAGTGCTAGAGATTTTGAGGGAGGACCCTACAATGAGCAGTTCTTC. Protein product: CSARDFEGGPYNEQFF.

This clonotype was found once. The gene calls are TRBV4-1 and TRBJ2-5; TRBD2 matches 7 bases. CDR1 is MGHRA and CDR2 is YSYEKL in the germline V gene. Trimming removed 3 bases from V and 5 bases from J; junction bases left unmatched: 3. The CDR3 loop spans 13 amino acids. The DNA for the CDR3 is TGCGCCAGCAGCCACCTCGGGGGGGAGACCCAGTACTTC. Translation gives CASSHLGGETQYF.

The chain carries TRBV15 and TRBJ2-7; 10 bases are shared with TRBD1. V gave up 6 bases and J gave up 2 bases; unmatched junction bases: 7. Looked up from germline, CDR1 is LNHNV and CDR2 is YYDKDF (reference sequence). CDR3 length: 15 residues. DNA for the CDR3: TGTGCCACCAGTCCCCCCGGACAGGGGGCCTACGAGCAGTACTTC. It codes for CATSPPGQGAYEQYF.

The rearrangement links TRBV7-2 to TRBJ1-5, with 7 bases identical to TRBD1. The CDR3 has 15 residues. Germline loops: CDR1 SGHTA, CDR2 FQGNSA. With 0 bases clipped from V and 7 bases from J, the junction kept 6 bases outside the gene matches. For the CDR3, the DNA is TGTGCCAGCAGCTTAGCGACAGGGTCGGGGCAGCCCCAGCATTTT. Protein sequence: CASSLATGSGQPQHF.

The chain is built from TRBV20-1 and TRBJ2-7; D is uncertain. Trimming took off 2 bases at V and 2 bases at J, with 13 bases between the two ends. The CDR3 runs to 14 residues. The germline V gene encodes CDR1 DFQATT and CDR2 SNEGSKA (reference sequence). CDR3 residues: CSARNRARTYEQYF. The CDR3 coding sequence is TGCAGTGCTAGAAACCGTGCCAGAACCTACGAGCAGTACTTC.

This clonotype was observed at least ten times. V and J are TRBV12-3 or TRBV12-4 and TRBJ1-4; D is possibly TRBD1 (5 bases). With 6 bases removed from V and 7 bases from J, the gap between germline ends came to 18 bases. The CDR3 has 15 amino acids. For the CDR3, the DNA is TGTGCCAGCAGCGAGATTGGGGTCGGGGCTGAAAAACTGTTTTTT. Residues: CASSEIGVGAEKLFF.

The gene calls are TRBV12-3 or TRBV12-4 and TRBJ2-7; D possibly matches TRBD1 or TRBD2 (5 bases each). V was trimmed by 3 bases and J by 2 bases, leaving 14 bases between them. The CDR3 extends over 15 amino acids. CDR3 bases: TGTGCCAGCAGTTTGGGGACCCCGGGAACCTACGAGCAGTACTTC. Protein sequence: CASSLGTPGTYEQYF.

The chain is built from TRBV20-1 and TRBJ2-1; 7 bases are shared with TRBD2. Trimming at V came to 3 bases and at J to 6 bases, leaving 11 bases not matched to a gene. The CDR3 is 15 amino acids. Germline loops: CDR1 DFQATT, CDR2 SNEGSKA (reference sequence). The CDR3, as DNA: TGCAGTGCTAGGGGCGGGAGACTGGACTCCAATGAGCAGTTCTTC. Encoded protein: CSARGGRLDSNEQFF.

The chain recombines TRBV5-1 with TRBJ2-3, with D possibly TRBD1 on 6 matching bases. V lost 6 bases and J 0 bases, leaving 14 bases between the germline ends. Germline V gene lookup returns CDR1 SGHRS and CDR2 YFSETQ. This CDR3 has 15 amino acids. The CDR3 DNA follows: TGCGCCAGCACCCCGGACAGATACAGCACAGATACGCAGTATTTT. Its translation is CASTPDRYSTDTQYF.

V gene TRBV20-1 combines with J gene TRBJ2-7; 8 positions agree with TRBD2. The CDR3 has 14 amino acids. V shed 4 bases, J shed 3 bases, and the junction held 8 bases outside the gene matches. The germline V gene encodes CDR1 DFQATT and CDR2 SNEGSKA (reference sequence). CDR3 bases: TGCAGTGCTAATAGCGGGGTGAGGGGCTACGAGCAGTACTTC. Amino acids: CSANSGVRGYEQYF.

The V gene is TRBV29-1, the J gene TRBJ2-3; no clear D. The CDR3 is 11 residues long. Germline V lookup: CDR1 SQVTM, CDR2 ANQGSEA. V dropped 7 bases and J dropped 0 bases, with 5 bases sitting between them. This CDR3 is CSADSTDTQYF. The CDR3 DNA is TGCAGCGCTGACAGCACAGATACGCAGTATTTT.

This clonotype was picked up a small number of times. The CDR3 region is CASSQGLAPSTDTQYF. The CDR3 DNA sequence: TGTGCCAGCAGCCAAGGACTAGCGCCTAGCACAGATACGCAGTATTTT. This rearrangement joins TRBV6-2 or TRBV6-3 to TRBJ2-3, with 9 bases fitting TRBD2. The length of the CDR3 is 16 residues. J lost 0 bases, V lost 6 bases, and 7 bases had no gene match. Germline V gene data show CDR1 as MNHEY and CDR2 as SVGEGT.

The chain uses TRBV20-1 and TRBJ2-5, with 11 positions matching TRBD1. Per germline, CDR1 DFQATT and CDR2 SNEGSKA (reference sequence). Trimming at V came to 5 bases and at J to 5 bases, leaving 4 bases not matched to a gene. The CDR3 covers 13 residues. The CDR3 protein is CSAWTGGTETQYF. CDR3 sequence (DNA): TGCAGTGCTTGGACAGGGGGCACGGAGACCCAGTACTTC.

The table lists this clonotype with a few counts. This chain links TRBV9 with TRBJ2-1; D is uncertain. Germline CDR1 reads SGDLS; CDR2 reads YYNGEE. V lost 1 base and J 3 bases, leaving 14 bases between the germline ends. CDR3 length: 16 amino acids. The CDR3 loop reads CASSVSPLVGYNEQFF. The DNA for the CDR3 is TGTGCCAGCAGCGTAAGCCCCCTAGTAGGCTACAATGAGCAGTTCTTC.

This clonotype was observed at least ten times. The rearrangement links TRBV5-1 to TRBJ1-1; D may be TRBD1 (5 bases). Per the germline V gene, CDR1 is SGHRS and CDR2 is YFSETQ. Between the trimmed V and J ends, which lost 0 bases and 1 base, there was a span of 10 bases. The CDR3 is made up of 15 amino acids. The CDR3 spells CASSLGIRENTEAFF. Here the CDR3 DNA reads TGCGCCAGCAGCTTGGGTATCAGGGAGAACACTGAAGCTTTCTTT.

The sample holds a few counts of this clonotype. The V gene is TRBV11-2, the J gene TRBJ1-1; TRBD1 matches 7 bases. CDR1 SGHAT and CDR2 FQNNGV come from the germline V gene. V lost 1 base and J lost 0; bases outside the gene matches: 11. This CDR3 region has 18 residues. The CDR3 DNA follows: TGTGCCAGCAGCTTAGTTTCCCGGGACAGTTTCATGAACACTGAAGCTTTCTTT. Its protein is CASSLVSRDSFMNTEAFF. The complete variable domain, with remaining parts taken from reference TRBV11-2 and TRBJ1-1, reads EAGVAQSPRYKIIEKRQSVAFWCNPISGHATLYWYQQILGQGPKLLIQFQNNGVVDDSQLPKDRFSAERLKGVDSTLKIQPAKLEDSAVYLCASSLVSRDSFMNTEAFFGQGTRLTVV.

The chain has TRBV20-1 and TRBJ1-2; D unclear. Germline V lookup: CDR1 DFQATT, CDR2 SNEGSKA (reference sequence). The CDR3 contains 14 residues. The V end lost 3 bases, the J end lost 5 bases, and 16 bases lay between the germline ends. The CDR3 here is CSASREGRSYGYTF. The CDR3 DNA reads TGCAGTGCTAGTCGAGAGGGAAGGAGTTATGGCTACACCTTC.

The chain is built from TRBV6-2 or TRBV6-3 and TRBJ2-7; D is unresolved. CDR3 length: 12 residues. Germline V gene sequence: CDR1 MNHEY, CDR2 SVGEGT. V shed 6 bases and J shed 7 bases, with 13 bases lying between them. In DNA form, the CDR3 reads TGTGCCAGCAGATCCACCTTAGGGGAGCAGTACTTC. Residues: CASRSTLGEQYF.

This clonotype was found a few times. The V gene is TRBV10-3, the J gene TRBJ2-2, with a tentative D call TRBD1 (6 bases). CDR1 is ENHRY, CDR2 SYGVKD, per germline. Trimming cost V 2 bases and J 5 bases, with 12 bases left between them. The CDR3 extends over 15 amino acids. The CDR3 here is CAISERGQDTGELFF. DNA of the CDR3: TGTGCCATCAGTGAGCGGGGACAAGATACCGGGGAGCTGTTTTTT.

J is TRBJ1-5 and V is TRBV7-8; 9 bases match TRBD1. The germline V gene has CDR1 SGHVS and CDR2 FQNEAQ. The CDR3 has 17 amino acids. The J segment lost 3 bases and the V segment lost 1 base, leaving 7 bases of the junction unmatched. The DNA of the CDR3 is TGTGCCAGCAGCTTAGATGCTTGGACAGGGGCCAATCAGCCCCAGCATTTT. This gives the protein CASSLDAWTGANQPQHF.

The chain couples TRBV7-2 to TRBJ2-5; 7 bases are a match to TRBD2. Germline trimming cut 4 bases from V and 3 bases from J; bases unmatched to any gene: 8. CDR3 length: 15 residues. Germline V gene data show CDR1 as SGHTA and CDR2 as FQGNSA. The DNA for the CDR3 is TGTGCCAGCAGCTACCTGGTGGGGGGGAAAGAGACCCAGTACTTC. This sequence encodes CASSYLVGGKETQYF.

The chain couples TRBV5-8 to TRBJ2-5; 11 nucleotides match TRBD2. The V segment lost 4 bases and the J segment 4 bases; nucleotides outside the gene matches: 6. The CDR3 is 15 amino acids. Germline V lookup: CDR1 SGHTS, CDR2 YDEGEE. The CDR3 coding sequence is TGTGCCAGCAGCATCCGACTAGCGGGACTAGAGACCCAGTACTTC. Translated: CASSIRLAGLETQYF.

The chain combines TRBV9 with TRBJ1-2; 9 bases are a match to TRBD1. Looked up from germline, CDR1 is SGDLS and CDR2 is YYNGEE. V gave up 3 bases and J gave up 6 bases; unmatched junction bases: 3. The CDR3 is made up of 13 amino acids. CDR3: CASSGRTGDGYTF. The CDR3, as DNA: TGTGCCAGCAGCGGGCGGACAGGGGATGGCTACACCTTC.

Only a few counts were recorded for this clonotype. The J gene is TRBJ2-1, the V gene TRBV5-1; D remains unclear. Germline assignment: CDR1 SGHRS and CDR2 YFSETQ. This CDR3 spans 11 amino acids. V gave up 3 bases and J gave up 9 bases, with 7 bases separating them. As DNA, the CDR3 is TGCGCCAGCAGCTATACGGGTGAGCAGTTCTTC. Protein: CASSYTGEQFF.

This clonotype was seen only a few times. V usage is TRBV5-1 and J usage is TRBJ2-1, with 8 nucleotides matching TRBD1. The CDR3 is made up of 16 amino acids. CDR1 and CDR2 from the germline V gene are SGHRS and YFSETQ. Losses at the gene ends were 4 bases for V and 5 bases for J; bases not matched to a gene: 11. Written as DNA, the CDR3 is TGCGCCAGCAGCCGCTGGACAGGGCGGAACAACAATGAGCAGTTCTTC. Its protein product is CASSRWTGRNNNEQFF.

This clonotype was counted a single time. The V call is TRBV5-6, the J call TRBJ2-1; 8 bases fit TRBD1. V was clipped by 4 bases and J by 7 bases; unmatched bases: 4. This CDR3 is built from 13 residues. Per the germline V gene, CDR1 is SGHDT and CDR2 is YYEEEE. The CDR3 reads CASSLGTGNEQFF. Written as DNA, the CDR3 is TGTGCCAGCAGCCTAGGGACAGGTAATGAGCAGTTCTTC. Based on the CDR3 plus reference TRBV5-6 and TRBJ2-1, the full variable domain is DAGVTQSPTHLIKTRGQQVTLRCSPKSGHDTVSWYQQALGQGPQFIFQYYEEEERQRGNFPDRFSGHQFPNYSSELNVNALLLGDSALYLCASSLGTGNEQFFGPGTRLTVL.

The chain combines TRBV12-3 or TRBV12-4 with TRBJ2-3; D call uncertain. The CDR3 contains 16 residues. V gave up 1 base and J gave up 0 bases, with 11 bases separating them. The CDR3 loop is CASSLGSGISTDTQYF. The CDR3 DNA follows: TGTGCCAGCAGTTTAGGGTCTGGCATTAGCACAGATACGCAGTATTTT.

The rearrangement links TRBV5-1 to TRBJ2-1; 9 bases match TRBD1. After removal of 3 bases from V and 4 bases from J, the junction contained 11 bases not matched to a gene. Germline CDR1 and CDR2: SGHRS and YFSETQ. This CDR3 has 17 residues. The CDR3 protein is CASSSGTGRSSYNEQFF. CDR3 nucleotides: TGCGCCAGCAGCTCCGGGACAGGGCGGTCTTCGTACAATGAGCAGTTCTTC.

The chain recombines TRBV20-1 with TRBJ2-7; 7 bases are shared with TRBD1. Germline V gene sequence: CDR1 DFQATT, CDR2 SNEGSKA (reference sequence). The CDR3 has 13 amino acids. The V gene end was trimmed by 3 bases and the J gene end by 4 bases; junction bases not matched to a gene: 6. The CDR3 nucleotides read TGCAGTGCTAGGCCCAGGGGGAAGTACGAGCAGTACTTC. It translates to CSARPRGKYEQYF.

There are many counts of this clonotype. V usage is TRBV15 and J usage is TRBJ1-5; D gene unclear. Trimming removed 5 bases from V and 9 bases from J, with 14 bases in between. This CDR3 is 13 amino acids long. Germline V gene data show CDR1 as LNHNV and CDR2 as YYDKDF (reference sequence). The CDR3 protein is CATSWRLGSPQHF. CDR3 in DNA: TGTGCCACCAGCTGGCGCCTAGGTTCGCCCCAGCATTTT.

This clonotype was recorded a few times. The chain carries TRBV5-1 and TRBJ2-1; 7 nucleotides agree with TRBD1. V shed 4 bases, J shed 8 bases, and the junction held 6 bases outside the gene matches. Germline CDR1 SGHRS, CDR2 YFSETQ. CDR3 length: 13 residues. CDR3 sequence reads: CASSEIQGHEQFF. In nucleotides, the CDR3 is TGCGCCAGCAGCGAAATACAGGGGCATGAGCAGTTCTTC.